This T cell receptor beta chain came from a study of blood T cell repertoires in COVID-19 (dated by TCRdb to 2020 to 2022). With respect to the entire study: Samples from collaborators originated in the United States, Italy and Spain and spanned both the acute and convalescent phases of COVID-19. The prospective study material was composed of cDNA or gDNA derived from T cells, B-cell-depleted T cells, or PBMCs. The dataset comprised deeply sampled blood TCRbeta repertoires from subjects exposed to, actively infected with, or recovered from COVID-19. The repertoires were released in a freely available public database meant as a resource for research on the immune response to SARS-CoV-2. The samples were drawn from two sources: the first 160 participants of the ongoing ImmuneRACE study, and approximately 1,300 subjects contributed by 6 global collaborators. Nearly every sample came with metadata listing a de-identified subject ID, COVID-19 status, age in years and sex. Where available, HLA class I and class II types were taken from metadata supplied by the sample provider and were not determined by assay-based typing.

TCRbeta CDR3 regions were amplified from genomic DNA using the immunoSEQ Assay, a bias-controlled multiplex PCR. Regarding the original processing steps: The number of nucleated cells in each sample was estimated by amplification of reference gene primers within the assay. Sequence reads were collapsed and filtered to measure the absolute abundance of every unique TCRbeta CDR3 rearrangement. For each sample, productive Simpson clonality was calculated as the square root of Simpson's diversity index across productive rearrangements. The immuneACCESS repertoire file appears here via TCRdb, limited to in-frame rearrangements. These files lack a portion of the clones; in checked studies, under half of the deficit traces to unresolved V genes, and the cause of the others is not known. That table gives V, J and clone size, and the DNA gave D and trimming. Here the sample has over 150,000 clones; roughly four fifths occur a single time. 7.3% of the sample is taken by the ten largest.

From the cysteine through the phenylalanine, the CDR3 covers 16 amino acids. Only CDR3 DNA is held: 48 bases, read in frame from base 1. V is reduced by 0 bases and J by 2 bases, leaving a spacing of 14 bases between them. Sequences SNHLY (CDR1) and FYNNEI (CDR2) are obtained from the germline V gene. Participants in the prospective study were enrolled through a virtual design, were aged roughly 18 to 90 years, and lived in under 25 United States geographic areas. Cohort assignment in the prospective study relied on participant-reported clinical history from a screening survey and a study questionnaire. Recovered participants in ImmuneRACE Cohort 3 were defined by two consecutive negative NP/OP PCR tests, clearance by a healthcare professional, or resolution of symptoms. In the prospective study, mobile phlebotomists collected whole blood, serum and a nasopharyngeal or oropharyngeal swab from each participant. Over a roughly 2-month period, participants in the prospective study had the option of providing additional blood draws and questionnaires. Prospective study blood samples were shipped either frozen or at room temperature before DNA extraction.

Details on this clone: The specificity of this receptor is unknown. No base qualities exist here, and no much larger clone lies one base off it.

General conclusions and limits of the study: Clinical and demographic metadata were provided uncurated, with the amount varying by source and participant.

The V and J segments used are TRBV2 and TRBJ2-7; TRBD1 is possibly the D segment (6 matching bases). The receptor's source is a man aged 45-65 years who had recovered from COVID-19. Sequenced input: PBMCs or T cells enriched from blood (not recorded which). For the CDR3, the sequence is CASSEALADRAYEQYF. The DNA sequence follows: TGTGCCAGCAGTGAAGCGCTTGCGGACAGAGCCTACGAGCAGTACTTC.